Listed below are T cell receptor beta chains from one sample, sequenced in a study of T cells in localized non-small cell lung cancer. This table comes from immunoSEQ multiplex PCR, and its TCRdb copy is limited to in-frame clones, with some not included. The profile covers 1,500 to 2,000 clones, with 25% to 30% appearing a single time and 10% to 15% taken by the ten largest. Sequenced here: lung tumor tissue, sampled before any cancer treatment. The origin of the receptors is a woman aged 40 to 75 with stage I lung adenocarcinoma. The conserved cysteine and the conserved F or W are not part of the CDR3 here. A D gene is named only where the DNA matches it firmly. The size field is filled for only some rows; it gives once, few, many or a size class.

.	TRBJ2-3	.	TRBV28	ASSPRTVSLDTQY
.	TRBJ1-2	large	TRBV29-1	SVALPNYGYT
TRBD2	TRBJ2-3	medium-sized	TRBV9	ASSLRRETFTDTQY
.	TRBJ2-2	.	TRBV30	AWGELTGELF
TRBD1	TRBJ1-2	few	TRBV10-3	AISEWRNRGGYGYT
TRBD2	TRBJ2-7	few	TRBV7-6	ASSLAAGGSYEQY
TRBD1	TRBJ1-1	.	TRBV28	ATEQGAMNTEAF
.	TRBJ2-4	.	TRBV30	AWNPLAKNIQY
.	TRBJ2-7	.	TRBV30	AWSVQANFAYEQY
TRBD2	TRBJ2-7	.	TRBV11-3	ASSPTSGRSYEQY
.	TRBJ2-7	medium-sized	TRBV6-8	ASSSDSYEQY
TRBD1	TRBJ1-2	large	TRBV6-8	ASRNRGQGAYGYT
.	TRBJ1-2	.	TRBV9	ASSESGENYGYT
.	TRBJ1-1	.	TRBV11-3	ASTPERGTNTEAF
.	TRBJ2-2	medium-sized	TRBV9	ASSVARINTGELF
.	TRBJ1-2	.	TRBV30	AWSVPERDGYT
.	TRBJ2-3	few	TRBV11-3	ASSLRPVSTDTQY
.	TRBJ1-3	.	TRBV18	ASSPTAASSGNTIY
.	TRBJ1-6	few	TRBV6-8	ASSYSFQEYNSPLH
TRBD2	TRBJ2-2	medium-sized	TRBV11-3	ASTKGLAGATGTGELF
.	TRBJ1-1	.	TRBV5-1	ASTPEPTITEAF
.	TRBJ2-7	few	TRBV6-8	ASSSMAYEQY
TRBD1	TRBJ2-2	few	TRBV11-3	ASSLVRQGGNTGELF
.	TRBJ2-7	few	TRBV29-1	SVGETEYEQY
TRBD1	TRBJ2-7	.	TRBV6-8	ASSWLRQGIRYEQY
.	TRBJ1-2	.	TRBV9	ASSVGSDGESSYGYT
TRBD1	TRBJ2-2	.	TRBV15	ATSRVGTGFTGELF
.	TRBJ1-5	few	TRBV19	ASSIKVNQPQH
.	TRBJ2-1	once	TRBV5-1	ASSLNSGDNEQF
.	TRBJ2-7	.	TRBV19	ASSPPGLPSYEQY
.	TRBJ2-7	few	TRBV6-8	AISLASYRDGPYEQY
.	TRBJ2-1	.	TRBV7-8	ASSLSWRPSYNEQF
TRBD1	TRBJ1-4	large	TRBV25-1	ASSQGAVEKLF
TRBD1	TRBJ1-3	large	TRBV19	ASTGQVSSGNTIY
.	TRBJ1-3	few	TRBV7-5	ASSLGQGKALSAGNTIY